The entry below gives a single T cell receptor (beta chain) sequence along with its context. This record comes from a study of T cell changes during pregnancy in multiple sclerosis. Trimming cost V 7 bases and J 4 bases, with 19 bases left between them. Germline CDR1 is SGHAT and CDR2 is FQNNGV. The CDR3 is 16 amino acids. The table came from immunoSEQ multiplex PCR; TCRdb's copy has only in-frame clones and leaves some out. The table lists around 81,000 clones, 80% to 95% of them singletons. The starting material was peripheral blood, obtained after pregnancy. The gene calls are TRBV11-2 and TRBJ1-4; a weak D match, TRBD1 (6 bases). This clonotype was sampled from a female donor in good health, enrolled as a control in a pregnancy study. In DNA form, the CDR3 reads TGTGCCAGCACCCCAGGGGCCCTCAGCCTTAATGAAAAACTGTTTTTT. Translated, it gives CASTPGALSLNEKLFF.